The clone carrying this T cell receptor (beta chain) has only a few counts. Its antigen is not identified. The entry originates in a study of cytomegalovirus exposure and HLA in healthy donors. Study results and caveats: Most TCR sequences proved rare, with some public TCRs found in many donors. In the analysis, some V segments, TRBV6-2 and TRBV6-3 included, were excluded as indistinguishable.

The CDR3 is 12 residues long. CDR1 is GTSNPN, CDR2 SVGIG, per germline (reference sequence). V was clipped by 2 bases and J by 9 bases, with 13 bases between them. Vbeta (60) and Jbeta (13) primers were used in the PCR. Sequencing was performed with immunoSEQ multiplex PCR; in TCRdb, only in-frame clones are kept and a portion is missing. The sample lists some 190,000 clones; about 82% were seen once. The chain couples TRBV30 to TRBJ1-1; D is perhaps TRBD1 (6 bases). The sequencing sample was made of PBMCs. This TCR was sampled from a man aged 18 to 30 in good health and CMV-seronegative. The DNA for the CDR3 is TGTGCCTGGAGTTGGACAGAGTCTAAAGCTTTCTTT. Its protein product is CAWSWTESKAFF.